The rows below give T cell receptor beta chains drawn from one sample of a study of regulatory T cells in long-lasting Graves disease. TCRdb used MiXCR to reprocess the multiplex PCR reads, holding one entry per CDR3 protein. The sample includes 350,000 to 500,000 distinct CDR3 sequences, approximately 16% seen only once; the top ten take around 23%. The sample also formed part of further work on T cells in Graves' hyperthyroidism and ophthalmopathy.

The sample was peripheral blood mononuclear cells (PBMCs), taken at new diagnosis, from a patient treated with antithyroid drugs. Receptors originate from a woman aged 18-29 years with Graves disease. Each CDR3 is given with its conserved first and last residue. The D gene is left open where the match is weak. A clone size is listed for some rows: how often the clone was seen (once, few, many), or a class if it is expanded.

v_call	j_call	clone_size	d_call	cdr3_nt	cdr3_aa
TRBV7-9	TRBJ1-6	many	NA	TGTGCCAGCAGCTTAGATGCGGGACGCCCCCTCCACTTT	CASSLDAGRPLHF
TRBV10-2	TRBJ2-1	few	TRBD2	TGCGCCAGCACCGGCCTTTCCGGCGGGAGACTAGGCGGTGAGCAGTTCTTC	CASTGLSGGRLGGEQFF
TRBV6-9	TRBJ1-2	NA	TRBD1	TGTGCCAGCAGTTCCCTCGGGACAGGGGGTGGCTACACCTTC	CASSSLGTGGGYTF
TRBV7-9	TRBJ1-1	NA	NA	TGTGCCAGCAGCCAGGACAATAACACTGAAGCTTTCTTT	CASSQDNNTEAFF
TRBV28	TRBJ1-5	NA	NA	TGTGCCAGCAGTTTCATGGGCGTCGGTCAGCCCCAGCATTTT	CASSFMGVGQPQHF
TRBV20-1	TRBJ2-7	many	TRBD1	TGCAGTGCTAGAGATCTCCGGACAGGGACCTACGAGCAGTACTTC	CSARDLRTGTYEQYF
TRBV3-1	TRBJ2-7	many	TRBD2	TGTGCCAGCAGCCAAGAAGCGGGACTAGTCTACGAGCAGTACTTC	CASSQEAGLVYEQYF
TRBV18	TRBJ2-2	few	TRBD1	TGTGCCAGCTCACTATCGGGACAGGTGTACACCGGGGAGCTGTTTTTT	CASSLSGQVYTGELFF
TRBV28	TRBJ2-1	NA	TRBD2	TGTGCCAGCAGACAGGGACTAGCGTACTACAATGAGCAGTTCTTC	CASRQGLAYYNEQFF
TRBV27	TRBJ2-1	NA	NA	TGTGCCAGCAATTCCCCATCCTACAATGAGCAGTTCTTC	CASNSPSYNEQFF
TRBV29-1	TRBJ1-2	few	NA	TGCAGCGCCCAGGTCAGCGAGTATGGCTACACCTTC	CSAQVSEYGYTF
TRBV30	TRBJ2-1	NA	TRBD2	TGTGCCTGGGGTCCTAGCGGGAGGGTTAGCAATGAGCAGTTCTTC	CAWGPSGRVSNEQFF
TRBV20-1	TRBJ2-7	few	TRBD2	TGCAGTGCCCGTGGGCGGGGACGGGGGGCCTACGAGCAGTACTTC	CSARGRGRGAYEQYF
TRBV19	TRBJ2-1	NA	NA	TGTGCCAGTAGTAGTGTGGACAATCGACCCACCTTC	CASSSVDNRPTF
TRBV24-1	TRBJ2-5	few	NA	TGTGCCACCAGTGATTTCCAAGAGACCCAGTACTTC	CATSDFQETQYF
TRBV6-1	TRBJ1-1	many	TRBD1	TGTGCCAGCAGTCGACAGGGCCCTAACACTGAAGCTTTCTTT	CASSRQGPNTEAFF
TRBV28	TRBJ1-2	few	TRBD1	TGTGCCAGCTGGGGAGACAGGGGCGGCTACACCTTC	CASWGDRGGYTF
TRBV6-1	TRBJ2-3	few	NA	TGTGCCAGCAGTGGGGGTCGGCTAGTGGGTCCAGATACGCAGTATTTT	CASSGGRLVGPDTQYF
TRBV20-1	TRBJ2-1	NA	NA	TGCAGTGCGGGATGGGACGGTGAGCAGTTCTTC	CSAGWDGEQFF
TRBV2	TRBJ1-2	many	TRBD1	TGTGCCAGCAGTGCCGATGGACAGGGGAGCTATGGCTACACCTTC	CASSADGQGSYGYTF
TRBV18	TRBJ2-7	few	NA	TGTGCCAGCTCACCCTTGTCGGGAGTGGTCGAGCAGTACTTC	CASSPLSGVVEQYF
TRBV2	TRBJ1-1	many	TRBD1	TGTGCCAGCAGTAGGGGACAGGTCGACACTGAAGCTTTCTTT	CASSRGQVDTEAFF
TRBV7-3	TRBJ2-1	NA	NA	TGTGCCAGCAGCTTATCAGGGGGGGATGAGCAGTTCTTC	CASSLSGGDEQFF
TRBV30	TRBJ2-3	few	NA	TGTGCCTGGACCCCTGGCACAGATACGCAGTATTTT	CAWTPGTDTQYF
TRBV19	TRBJ1-1	NA	NA	TGTGCCGCGAGGGAGAACACTGAAGCTTTCTTT	CAARENTEAFF
TRBV12-3/TRBV12-4	TRBJ2-3	many	NA	TGTGCCAGCAGTTTAACAACAGCCACAGATACGCAGTATTTT	CASSLTTATDTQYF
TRBV12-3/TRBV12-4	TRBJ1-5	many	NA	TGTGCCAGCAGTTTGGCCAATCAGCCCCAGCATTTT	CASSLANQPQHF
TRBV27	TRBJ2-5	few	NA	TGTGCCAGCAGTTTAAAGGGGGGGGGGTGGGAGACCCAGTACTTC	CASSLKGGGWETQYF
TRBV20-1	TRBJ1-2	NA	NA	TGCAGTGAATTCGGAGCGAACTATGGCTACACCTTC	CSEFGANYGYTF
TRBV5-1	TRBJ1-2	few	TRBD1	TGCGCCAGCAGCCCGGGACAGGGGGCGTATGGCTACACCTTC	CASSPGQGAYGYTF
TRBV28	TRBJ1-2	few	NA	TGTGCCAGCAGTTCTTTCAGGGCCTATGGCTACACCTTC	CASSSFRAYGYTF
TRBV27	TRBJ2-3	many	NA	TGTGCCAGCAGTACCTGGTCCGGGAGAGGAGTAGATACGCAGTATTTT	CASSTWSGRGVDTQYF
TRBV15	TRBJ1-2	NA	NA	TGTGCCACCAGCAGAGATACCCCGACAGGACGACTTGGCTACACCTTC	CATSRDTPTGRLGYTF
TRBV6-1	TRBJ1-5	many	NA	TGTGCCAGCAGACCGGCCCCCGGGACGAAAAATCAGCCCCAGCATTTT	CASRPAPGTKNQPQHF
TRBV2	TRBJ1-2	NA	TRBD1	TGTGCCAGCAGTGAGAATTTCCCCGGGACAGGGCCCCAAGGCTACACCTTC	CASSENFPGTGPQGYTF
TRBV28	TRBJ2-2	many	TRBD1	TGTGCCAGCAGCGACCGGACAGGGGGTATTTACGGGGAGCTGTTTTTT	CASSDRTGGIYGELFF
TRBV12-3/TRBV12-4	TRBJ2-1	few	NA	TGTGCCAGCACCCCGGGGTATGAGCAGTTCTTC	CASTPGYEQFF
TRBV4-3	TRBJ2-7	NA	NA	TGCGCCAGCAGCCAAGGCGTGCACAGCGCCTACGAGCAGTACTTC	CASSQGVHSAYEQYF
TRBV28	TRBJ2-2	few	NA	TGTGCCAGCAGTCCCAATATAAACTTGGGGGAGCTGTTTTTT	CASSPNINLGELFF
TRBV5-4	TRBJ2-3	few	TRBD2	TGTGCCAGCAGCGGTGGGACTAGCCGGCGCACAGATACGCAGTATTTT	CASSGGTSRRTDTQYF
TRBV5-1	TRBJ2-7	many	NA	TGCGCCAGCAGCCCCCGGCTCTCCGACTACGAACAGTACTTC	CASSPRLSDYEQYF
TRBV2	TRBJ2-7	few	NA	TGTGCCAGCAGTGGCCCCCGACAGGAACTCTACTACGAGCAGTACTTC	CASSGPRQELYYEQYF
TRBV29-1	TRBJ1-2	many	NA	TGCAGCGTTGCCGACCCACAGGACGGAGCTAACTATGGCTACACCTTC	CSVADPQDGANYGYTF
TRBV7-3	TRBJ1-1	many	NA	TGTGCCAGCAGCCTCCTAGGGGCCCCGAACACTGAAGCTTTCTTT	CASSLLGAPNTEAFF
TRBV28	TRBJ2-1	many	NA	TGTGCCAGCAGTTGGGTACGCTACAATGAGCAGTTCTTC	CASSWVRYNEQFF
TRBV7-9	TRBJ2-5	few	NA	TGTGCCACCTTGGGTAACCAAGAGACCCAGTACTTC	CATLGNQETQYF
TRBV7-9	TRBJ1-1	few	NA	TGTGCCAGCAGCTCTTCGGACACTGAAGCTTTCTTT	CASSSSDTEAFF
TRBV7-9	TRBJ1-1	NA	NA	TGTGCCAGCAGCGAGTCGGGACGAATGAGCAACACTGAAGCTTTCTTT	CASSESGRMSNTEAFF
TRBV12-3/TRBV12-4	TRBJ1-6	few	NA	TGTGCCAGCAGCCCAAGTAAGAGGGGTCCACCCCTCCACTTT	CASSPSKRGPPLHF
TRBV28	TRBJ2-4	few	NA	TGTGCCATCGGGAGCGGCCCAGCCAAAAACATTCAGTACTTC	CAIGSGPAKNIQYF
TRBV5-1	TRBJ2-2	NA	NA	TGCGCCAGCAGCTCAGAAGGGGAGTTGAACACCGGGGAGCTGTTTTTT	CASSSEGELNTGELFF
TRBV28	TRBJ2-7	many	NA	TGTGCCAGCAGCAACGACGTCCCAAGGGTACAGTACTTC	CASSNDVPRVQYF
TRBV6-1	TRBJ1-6	NA	TRBD1	TGTGCCAGCAGCTCCGGGACAGAGTATTCACCCCTCCACTTT	CASSSGTEYSPLHF
TRBV10-1	TRBJ1-6	NA	NA	TGCGCCAGCAGTGATCTGGCAGGCCTTTCACCCCTCCACTTT	CASSDLAGLSPLHF